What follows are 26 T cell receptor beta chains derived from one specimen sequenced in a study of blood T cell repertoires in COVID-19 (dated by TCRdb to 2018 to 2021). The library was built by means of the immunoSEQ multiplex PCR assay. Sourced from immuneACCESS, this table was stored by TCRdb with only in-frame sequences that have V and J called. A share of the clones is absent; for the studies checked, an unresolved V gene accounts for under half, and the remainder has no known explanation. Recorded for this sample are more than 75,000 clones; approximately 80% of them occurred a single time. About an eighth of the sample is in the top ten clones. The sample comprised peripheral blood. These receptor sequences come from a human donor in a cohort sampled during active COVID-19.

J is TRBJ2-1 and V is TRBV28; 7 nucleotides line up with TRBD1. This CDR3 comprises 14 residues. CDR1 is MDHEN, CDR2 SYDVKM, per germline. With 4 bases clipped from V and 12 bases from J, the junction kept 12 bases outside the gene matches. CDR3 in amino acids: CASSSQTGSGRQFF. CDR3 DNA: TGTGCCAGCAGTTCCCAGACAGGGTCGGGGCGGCAGTTCTTC.

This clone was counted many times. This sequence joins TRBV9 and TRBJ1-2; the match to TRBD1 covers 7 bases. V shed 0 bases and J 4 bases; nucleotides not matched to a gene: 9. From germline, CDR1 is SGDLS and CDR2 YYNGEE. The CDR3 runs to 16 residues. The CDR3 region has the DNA TGTGCCAGCAGCGTAGTCAGTCAGGGGGGTAGCTATGGCTACACCTTC. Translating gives CASSVVSQGGSYGYTF.

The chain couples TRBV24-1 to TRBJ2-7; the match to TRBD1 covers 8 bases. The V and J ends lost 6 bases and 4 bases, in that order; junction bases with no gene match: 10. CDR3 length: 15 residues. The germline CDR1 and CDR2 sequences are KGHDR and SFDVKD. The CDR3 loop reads CATSFVLRGRYEQYF. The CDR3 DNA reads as TGTGCCACCAGTTTCGTCCTCAGGGGGCGTTACGAGCAGTACTTC.

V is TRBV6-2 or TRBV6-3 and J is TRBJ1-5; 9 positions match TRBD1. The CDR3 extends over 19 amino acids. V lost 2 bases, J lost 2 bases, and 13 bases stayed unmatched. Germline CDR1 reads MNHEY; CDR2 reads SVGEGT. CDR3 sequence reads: CASSYQYDRGAGGNQPQHF. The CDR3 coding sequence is TGTGCCAGCAGTTACCAGTACGACAGGGGGGCTGGCGGCAATCAGCCCCAGCATTTT.

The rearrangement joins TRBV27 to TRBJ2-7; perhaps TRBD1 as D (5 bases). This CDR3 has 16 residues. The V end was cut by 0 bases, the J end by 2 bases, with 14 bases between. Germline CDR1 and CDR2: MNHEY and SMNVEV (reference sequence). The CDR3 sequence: CASSLSGARVAYEQYF. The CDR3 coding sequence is TGTGCCAGCAGTTTATCAGGGGCGCGTGTAGCCTACGAGCAGTACTTC.

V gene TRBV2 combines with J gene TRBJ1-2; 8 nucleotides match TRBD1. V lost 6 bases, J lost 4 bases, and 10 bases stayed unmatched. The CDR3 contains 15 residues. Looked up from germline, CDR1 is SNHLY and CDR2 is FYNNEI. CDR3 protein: CASSPRDRISYGYTF. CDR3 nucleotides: TGTGCCAGCAGCCCTCGGGACAGGATCAGCTATGGCTACACCTTC.

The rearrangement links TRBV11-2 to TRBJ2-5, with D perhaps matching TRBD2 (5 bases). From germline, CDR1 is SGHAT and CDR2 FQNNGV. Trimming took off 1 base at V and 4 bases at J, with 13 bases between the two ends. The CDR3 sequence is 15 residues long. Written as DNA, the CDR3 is TGTGCCAGCAGCTTAGTGCGGGCGAGGCGAGAGACCCAGTACTTC. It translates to CASSLVRARRETQYF. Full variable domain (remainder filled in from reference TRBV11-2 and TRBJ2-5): EAGVAQSPRYKIIEKRQSVAFWCNPISGHATLYWYQQILGQGPKLLIQFQNNGVVDDSQLPKDRFSAERLKGVDSTLKIQPAKLEDSAVYLCASSLVRARRETQYFGPGTRLLVL.

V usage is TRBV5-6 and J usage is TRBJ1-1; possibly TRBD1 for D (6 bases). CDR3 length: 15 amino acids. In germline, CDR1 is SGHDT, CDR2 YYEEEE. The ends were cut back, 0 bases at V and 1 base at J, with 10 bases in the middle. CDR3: CASSLGGRGNTEAFF. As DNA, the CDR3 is TGTGCCAGCAGCTTGGGTGGCAGGGGGAACACTGAAGCTTTCTTT.

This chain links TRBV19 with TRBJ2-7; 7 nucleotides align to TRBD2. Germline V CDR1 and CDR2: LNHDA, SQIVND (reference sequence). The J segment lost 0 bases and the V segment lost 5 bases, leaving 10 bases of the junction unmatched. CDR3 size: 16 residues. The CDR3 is CASSPHYLAASYEQYF. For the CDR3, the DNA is TGTGCCAGTAGTCCGCATTATCTAGCGGCCTCCTACGAGCAGTACTTC.

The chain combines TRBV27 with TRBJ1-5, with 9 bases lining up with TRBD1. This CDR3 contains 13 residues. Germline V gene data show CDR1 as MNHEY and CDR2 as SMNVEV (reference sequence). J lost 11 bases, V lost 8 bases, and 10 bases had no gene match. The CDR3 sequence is CASGTGGYSSQHF. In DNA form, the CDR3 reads TGTGCCAGCGGCACAGGGGGCTATTCGTCCCAGCATTTT.

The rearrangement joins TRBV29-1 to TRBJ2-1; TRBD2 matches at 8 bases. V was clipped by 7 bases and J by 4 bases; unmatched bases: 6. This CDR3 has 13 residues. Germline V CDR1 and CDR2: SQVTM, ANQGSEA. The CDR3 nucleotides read TGCAGCGCAAGCGGGGGACCTTACAATGAGCAGTTCTTC. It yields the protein CSASGGPYNEQFF.

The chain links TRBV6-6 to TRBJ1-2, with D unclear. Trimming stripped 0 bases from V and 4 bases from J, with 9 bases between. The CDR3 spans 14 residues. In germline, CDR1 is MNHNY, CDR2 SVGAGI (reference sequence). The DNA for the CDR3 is TGTGCCAGCAGTTACTCGAAGTACGGCTATGGCTACACCTTC. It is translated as CASSYSKYGYGYTF.

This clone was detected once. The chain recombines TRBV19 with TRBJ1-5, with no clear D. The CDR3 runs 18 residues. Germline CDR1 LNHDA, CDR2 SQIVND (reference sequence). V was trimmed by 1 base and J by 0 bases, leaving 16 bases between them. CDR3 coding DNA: TGTGCCAGTAGTATAGCACCCCTCAGGATTTATAGCAATCAGCCCCAGCATTTT. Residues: CASSIAPLRIYSNQPQHF. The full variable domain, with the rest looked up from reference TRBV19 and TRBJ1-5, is DGGITQSPKYLFRKEGQNVTLSCEQNLNHDAMYWYRQDPGQGLRLIYYSQIVNDFQKGDIAEGYSVSREKKESFPLTVTSAQKNPTAFYLCASSIAPLRIYSNQPQHFGDGTRLSIL.

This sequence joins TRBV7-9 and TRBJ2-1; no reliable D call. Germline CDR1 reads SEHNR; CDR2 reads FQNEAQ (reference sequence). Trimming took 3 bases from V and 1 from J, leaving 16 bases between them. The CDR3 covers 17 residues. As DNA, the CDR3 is TGTGCCAGCAGCTTTGAACCGGGTGAAGGTTCCTACAATGAGCAGTTCTTC. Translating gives CASSFEPGEGSYNEQFF.

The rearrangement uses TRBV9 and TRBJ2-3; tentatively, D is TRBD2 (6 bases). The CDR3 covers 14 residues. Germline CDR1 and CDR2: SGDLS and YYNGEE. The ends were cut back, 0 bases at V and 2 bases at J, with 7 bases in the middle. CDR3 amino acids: CASSVAGVTDTQYF. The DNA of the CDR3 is TGTGCCAGCAGCGTAGCGGGGGTCACAGATACGCAGTATTTT.

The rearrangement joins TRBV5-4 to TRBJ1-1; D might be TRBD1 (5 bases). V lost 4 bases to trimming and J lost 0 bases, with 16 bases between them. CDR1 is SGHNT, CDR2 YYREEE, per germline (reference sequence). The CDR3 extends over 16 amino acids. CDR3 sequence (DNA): TGTGCCAGCAGCACGGGGGGACGGCGAATGAACACTGAAGCTTTCTTT. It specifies CASSTGGRRMNTEAFF. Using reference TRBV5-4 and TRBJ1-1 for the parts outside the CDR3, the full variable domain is ETGVTQSPTHLIKTRGQQVTLRCSSQSGHNTVSWYQQALGQGPQFIFQYYREEENGRGNFPPRFSGLQFPNYSSELNVNALELDDSALYLCASSTGGRRMNTEAFFGQGTRLTVV.

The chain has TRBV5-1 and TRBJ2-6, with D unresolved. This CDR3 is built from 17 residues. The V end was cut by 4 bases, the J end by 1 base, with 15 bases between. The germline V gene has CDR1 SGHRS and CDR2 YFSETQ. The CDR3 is CASSPSLQSSGANVLTF. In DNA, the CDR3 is TGCGCCAGCAGCCCGAGTTTACAGAGTTCTGGGGCCAACGTCCTGACTTTC.

The CDR3 loop is CASSYRGTGTEAFF. As DNA, the CDR3 is TGTGCCAGCAGTTATCGGGGGACTGGCACTGAAGCTTTCTTT. V and J are TRBV6-5 and TRBJ1-1; tentative D call: TRBD1 (5 bases). Germline V gives CDR1 MNHEY, CDR2 SVGAGI. The CDR3 is 14 residues long. The V and J ends lost 3 bases and 4 bases respectively, with 12 bases between them.

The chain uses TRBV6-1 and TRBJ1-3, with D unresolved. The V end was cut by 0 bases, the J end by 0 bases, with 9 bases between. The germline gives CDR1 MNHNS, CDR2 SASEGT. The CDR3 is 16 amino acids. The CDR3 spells CASSEAWSGSGNTIYF. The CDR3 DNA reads TGTGCCAGCAGTGAAGCGTGGTCGGGCTCTGGAAACACCATATATTTT.

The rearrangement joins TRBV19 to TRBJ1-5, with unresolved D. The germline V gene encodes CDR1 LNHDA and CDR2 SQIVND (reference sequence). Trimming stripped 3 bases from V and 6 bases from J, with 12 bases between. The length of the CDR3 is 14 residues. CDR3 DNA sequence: TGTGCCAGTAGTATCGCCAACGGTGGTCAGCCCCAGCATTTT. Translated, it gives CASSIANGGQPQHF.

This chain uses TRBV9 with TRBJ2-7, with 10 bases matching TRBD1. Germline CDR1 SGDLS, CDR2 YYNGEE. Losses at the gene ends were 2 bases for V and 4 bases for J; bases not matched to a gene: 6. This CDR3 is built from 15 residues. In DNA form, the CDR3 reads TGTGCCAGCAGCGTGGGGGGACAGGGGAGTTACGAGCAGTACTTC. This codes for CASSVGGQGSYEQYF.

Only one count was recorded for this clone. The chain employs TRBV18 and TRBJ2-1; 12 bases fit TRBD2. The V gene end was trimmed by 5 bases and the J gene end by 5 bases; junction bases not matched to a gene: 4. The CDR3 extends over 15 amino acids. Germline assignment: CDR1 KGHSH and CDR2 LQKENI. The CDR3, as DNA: TGTGCCAGCTCAACACTAGCGGGGGGTGACAATGAGCAGTTCTTC. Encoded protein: CASSTLAGGDNEQFF.

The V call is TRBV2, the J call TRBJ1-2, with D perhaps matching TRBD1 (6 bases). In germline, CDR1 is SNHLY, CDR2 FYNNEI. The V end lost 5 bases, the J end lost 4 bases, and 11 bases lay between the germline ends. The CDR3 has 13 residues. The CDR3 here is CASSRTEGYGYTF. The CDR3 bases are TGTGCCAGCAGTCGGACAGAAGGCTATGGCTACACCTTC. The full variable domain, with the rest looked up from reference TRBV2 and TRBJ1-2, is EPEVTQTPSHQVTQMGQEVILRCVPISNHLYFYWYRQILGQKVEFLVSFYNNEISEKSEIFDDQFSVERPDGSNFTLKIRSTKLEDSAMYFCASSRTEGYGYTFGSGTRLTVV.

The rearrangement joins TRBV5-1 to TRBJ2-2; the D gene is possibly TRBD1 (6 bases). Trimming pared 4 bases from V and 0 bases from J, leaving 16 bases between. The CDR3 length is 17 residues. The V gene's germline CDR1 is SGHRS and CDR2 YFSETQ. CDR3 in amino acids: CASSEAVGASNTGELFF. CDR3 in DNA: TGCGCCAGCAGCGAGGCCGTGGGGGCGTCGAACACCGGGGAGCTGTTTTTT.

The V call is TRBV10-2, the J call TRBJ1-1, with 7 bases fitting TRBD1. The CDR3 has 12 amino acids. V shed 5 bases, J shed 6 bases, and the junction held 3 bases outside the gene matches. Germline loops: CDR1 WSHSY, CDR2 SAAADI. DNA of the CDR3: TGCGCCAGCAGTCAGGGGGGCTCTGAAGCTTTCTTT. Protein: CASSQGGSEAFF.

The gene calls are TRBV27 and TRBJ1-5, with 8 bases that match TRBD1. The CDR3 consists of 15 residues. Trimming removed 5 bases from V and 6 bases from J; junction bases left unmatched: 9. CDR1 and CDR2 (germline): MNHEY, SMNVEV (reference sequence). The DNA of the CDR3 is TGTGCCAGCAGTGCGTCGACAGGGGTCAGTCAGCCCCAGCATTTT. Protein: CASSASTGVSQPQHF.